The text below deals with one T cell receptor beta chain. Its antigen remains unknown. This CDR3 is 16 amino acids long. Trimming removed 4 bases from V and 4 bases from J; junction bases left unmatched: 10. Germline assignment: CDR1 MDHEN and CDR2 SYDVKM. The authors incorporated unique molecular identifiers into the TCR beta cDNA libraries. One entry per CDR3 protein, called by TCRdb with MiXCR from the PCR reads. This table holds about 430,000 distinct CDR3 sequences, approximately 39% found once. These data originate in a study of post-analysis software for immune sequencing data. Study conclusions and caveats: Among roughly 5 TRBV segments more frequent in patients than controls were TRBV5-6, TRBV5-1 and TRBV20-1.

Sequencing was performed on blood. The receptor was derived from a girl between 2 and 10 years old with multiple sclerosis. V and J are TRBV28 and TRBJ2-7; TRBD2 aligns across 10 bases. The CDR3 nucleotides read TGTGCCAGCAGTTCTCGAGCGGGAGGGGATGCATACGAGCAGTACTTC. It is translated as CASSSRAGGDAYEQYF.